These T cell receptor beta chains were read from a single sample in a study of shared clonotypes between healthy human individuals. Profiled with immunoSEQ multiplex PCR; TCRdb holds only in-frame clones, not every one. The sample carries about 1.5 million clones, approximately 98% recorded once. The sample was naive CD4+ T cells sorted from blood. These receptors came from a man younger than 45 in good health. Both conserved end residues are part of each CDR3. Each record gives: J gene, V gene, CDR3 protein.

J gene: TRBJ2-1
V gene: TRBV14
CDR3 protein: CASSRRQGWDNEQFF

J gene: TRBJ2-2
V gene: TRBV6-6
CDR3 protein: CASFSPGELFF

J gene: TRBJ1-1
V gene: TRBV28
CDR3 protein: CASSPQGVRTEAFF

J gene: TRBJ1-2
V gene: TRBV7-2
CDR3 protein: CASSLRDKLYGYTF

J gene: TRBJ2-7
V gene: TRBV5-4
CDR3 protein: CASSKRSVAGLPYEQYF

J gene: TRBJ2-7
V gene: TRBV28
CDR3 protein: CASSPWVAGGPNEQYF

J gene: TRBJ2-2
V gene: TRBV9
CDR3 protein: CASSVYPRGNTGELFF

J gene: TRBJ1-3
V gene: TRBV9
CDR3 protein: CASSVGTDRHSGNTIYF

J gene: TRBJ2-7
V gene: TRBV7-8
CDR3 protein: CASSLRLAGFYEQYF

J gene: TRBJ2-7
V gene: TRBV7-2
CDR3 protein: CASSRGTSGYEQYF

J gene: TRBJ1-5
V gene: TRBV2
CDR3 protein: CASSDRVQPQHF

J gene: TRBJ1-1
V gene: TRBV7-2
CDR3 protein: CASSLVGRLWDEAFF

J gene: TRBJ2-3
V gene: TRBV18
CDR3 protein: CASSPLVTKSTDTQYF

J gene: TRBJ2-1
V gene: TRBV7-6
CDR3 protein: CASSYLGGLAGSYNEQFF

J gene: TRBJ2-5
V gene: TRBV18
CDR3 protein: CASSAIQGRETQYF

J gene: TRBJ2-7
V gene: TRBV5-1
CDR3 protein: CASSAGTSGTGDEQYF

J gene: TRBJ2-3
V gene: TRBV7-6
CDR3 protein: CASSLYFGLAGGPIADTQYF

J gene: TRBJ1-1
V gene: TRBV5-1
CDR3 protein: CASSEAGTGLAEAFF

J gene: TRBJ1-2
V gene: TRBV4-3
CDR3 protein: CASSQESAGSTTPYGYTF

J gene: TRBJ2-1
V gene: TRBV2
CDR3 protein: CASSDSASFYNEQFF

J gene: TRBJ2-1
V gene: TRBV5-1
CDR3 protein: CASSRGTNHNEQFF

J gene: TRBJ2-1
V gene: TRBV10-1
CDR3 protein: CASSELTGTSSYNEQFF

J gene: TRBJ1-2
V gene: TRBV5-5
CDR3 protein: CASSRNTDRGYGYTF

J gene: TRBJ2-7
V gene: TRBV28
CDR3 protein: CASKGQVRTYEQYF

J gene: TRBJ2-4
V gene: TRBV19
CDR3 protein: CASEKTGGKNIQYF

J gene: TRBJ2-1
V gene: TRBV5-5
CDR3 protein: CASSFRTGVTSSYNEQFF

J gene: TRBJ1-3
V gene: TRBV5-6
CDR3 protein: CASSLGQEGSGNTIYF

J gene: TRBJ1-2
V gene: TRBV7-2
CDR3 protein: CASSPQDSYGYTF

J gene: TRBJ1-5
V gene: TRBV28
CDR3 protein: CASNFDREYQPQHF

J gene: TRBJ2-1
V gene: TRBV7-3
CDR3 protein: CASSGTLTSEQFF

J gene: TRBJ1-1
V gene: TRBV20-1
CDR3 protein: CSARVWAEAFF

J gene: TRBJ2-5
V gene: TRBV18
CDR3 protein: CASSPLLETQYF

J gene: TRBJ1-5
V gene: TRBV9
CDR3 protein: CASSVESGSPPQHF

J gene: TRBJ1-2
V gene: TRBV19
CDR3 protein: CASIGADYGYTF

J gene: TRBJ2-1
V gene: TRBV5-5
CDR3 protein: CASTGELAVHNEQFF

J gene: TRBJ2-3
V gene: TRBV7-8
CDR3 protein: CASSLLYQQSTDTQYF

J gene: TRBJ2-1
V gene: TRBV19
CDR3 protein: CASSANRAGEQFF

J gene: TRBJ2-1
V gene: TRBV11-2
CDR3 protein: CASSPGRWASADNEQFF

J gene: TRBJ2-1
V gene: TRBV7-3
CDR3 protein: CASSFSRWELQFF

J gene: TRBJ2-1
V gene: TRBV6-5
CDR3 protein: CASSYRGLAVNNEQFF

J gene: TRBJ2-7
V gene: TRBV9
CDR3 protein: CASSPVEEELYF

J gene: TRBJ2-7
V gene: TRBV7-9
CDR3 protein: CASKRGQTISYEQYF

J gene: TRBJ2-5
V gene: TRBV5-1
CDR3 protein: CASSSPGEQETQYF

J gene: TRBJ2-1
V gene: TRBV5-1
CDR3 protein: CASSPPVGFNEQFF

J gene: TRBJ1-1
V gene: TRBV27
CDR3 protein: CASSLGLVAGGTEAFF

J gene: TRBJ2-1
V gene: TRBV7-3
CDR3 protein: CASSLMALAGRNEQFF

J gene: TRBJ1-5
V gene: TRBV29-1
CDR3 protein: CSVGGTGPQPQHF

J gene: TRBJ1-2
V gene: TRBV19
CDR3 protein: CASSTGKDYGYTF

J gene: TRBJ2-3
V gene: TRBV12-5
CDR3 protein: CASGLVGGGTDTQYF